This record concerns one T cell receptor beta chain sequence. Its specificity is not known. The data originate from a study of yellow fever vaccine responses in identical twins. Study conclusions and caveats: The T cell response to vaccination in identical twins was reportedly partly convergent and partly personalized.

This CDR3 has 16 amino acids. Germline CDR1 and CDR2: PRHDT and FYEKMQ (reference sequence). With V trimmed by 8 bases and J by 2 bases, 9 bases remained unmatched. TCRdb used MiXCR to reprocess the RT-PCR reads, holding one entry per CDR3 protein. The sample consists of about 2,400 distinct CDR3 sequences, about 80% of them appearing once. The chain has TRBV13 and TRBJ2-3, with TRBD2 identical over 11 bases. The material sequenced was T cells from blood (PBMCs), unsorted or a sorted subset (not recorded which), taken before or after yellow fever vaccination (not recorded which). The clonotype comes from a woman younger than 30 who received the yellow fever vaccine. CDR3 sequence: CASDYSTSGDTDTQYF. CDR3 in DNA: TGTGCCAGCGACTACTCGACTAGCGGGGACACAGATACGCAGTATTTT.